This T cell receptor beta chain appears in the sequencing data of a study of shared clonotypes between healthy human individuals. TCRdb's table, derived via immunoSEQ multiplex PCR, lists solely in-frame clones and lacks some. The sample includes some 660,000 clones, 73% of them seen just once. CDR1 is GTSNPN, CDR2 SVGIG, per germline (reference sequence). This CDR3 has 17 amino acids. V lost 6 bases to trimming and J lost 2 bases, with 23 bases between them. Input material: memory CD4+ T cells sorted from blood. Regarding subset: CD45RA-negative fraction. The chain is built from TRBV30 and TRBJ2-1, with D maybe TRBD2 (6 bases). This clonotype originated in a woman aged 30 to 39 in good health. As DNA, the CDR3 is TGTGCCTGTGCCCGGGACTCTGAGAGCGAAGCCTACAATGAGCAGTTCTTC. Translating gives CACARDSESEAYNEQFF.